This T cell receptor (beta chain) was obtained from a study of blood T cell repertoires in COVID-19. Study details: Sources were T cells, B-cell-depleted T cells, or PBMCs; the material itself was cDNA or gDNA.

Trimming pared 1 base from V and 3 bases from J, leaving 2 bases between. CDR3 length equals 12 residues. CDR1 and CDR2 (germline): SGHDT, YYEEEE. Original handling: Using reference gene primer amplification, nucleated cell counts were estimated. Using immunoSEQ multiplex PCR, the repertoire was profiled, and TCRdb retains in-frame clones only, with some absent. The V and J calls and clone size were taken over from that table, and D and trimming were inferred from the DNA. The table has roughly 190,000 clones, 84% seen once. Sequencing used PBMCs or T cells enriched from blood (not recorded which). This TCR was sampled from a woman aged 25 to 39 who had recovered from COVID-19. The J gene is TRBJ1-5, the V gene TRBV5-6; D remains unclear. The CDR3 is CASSLYNQPQHF. DNA for the CDR3: TGTGCCAGCAGCTTGTACAATCAGCCCCAGCATTTT. The full variable domain, rest sourced from reference TRBV5-6 and TRBJ1-5, is DAGVTQSPTHLIKTRGQQVTLRCSPKSGHDTVSWYQQALGQGPQFIFQYYEEEERQRGNFPDRFSGHQFPNYSSELNVNALLLGDSALYLCASSLYNQPQHFGDGTRLSIL.